This T cell receptor beta chain emerged from a study of shared clonotypes between healthy human individuals. Study background: With ages of 18 to 49, the donors were a couple of women and three men. General study points: Donor scarcity curtailed the genetic and exposure-history diversity represented herein.

Every subset had its genomic DNA shared out evenly among several immunoSEQ plates. Sequencing was performed with immunoSEQ multiplex PCR; in TCRdb, only in-frame clones are kept and a portion is missing. The table shows 550,000 to 800,000 clones, with around 72% occurring only once. Worth noting for this clone: What it binds is unknown.

The germline CDR1 and CDR2 sequences are GTSNPN and SVGIG (reference sequence). The CDR3 loop spans 13 amino acids. Trimming pared 5 bases from V and 6 bases from J, leaving 16 bases between. V and J are TRBV30 and TRBJ1-2; D may be TRBD1 (6 bases). Sequences were obtained from memory CD4+ T cells sorted from blood. Subset indicated: CD45RA-negative fraction. The source of this sequence is a woman in her twenties or thirties in good health. In nucleotides, the CDR3 is TGTGCCTGGTACGGCCAGGGGCCGCATGGCTACACCTTC. This translates into CAWYGQGPHGYTF. The full variable domain, with the rest looked up from reference TRBV30 and TRBJ1-2, is SQTIHQWPATLVQPVGSPLSLECTVEGTSNPNLYWYRQAAGRGLQLLFYSVGIGQISSEVPQNLSASRPQDRQFILSSKKLLLSDSGFYLCAWYGQGPHGYTFGSGTRLTVV.